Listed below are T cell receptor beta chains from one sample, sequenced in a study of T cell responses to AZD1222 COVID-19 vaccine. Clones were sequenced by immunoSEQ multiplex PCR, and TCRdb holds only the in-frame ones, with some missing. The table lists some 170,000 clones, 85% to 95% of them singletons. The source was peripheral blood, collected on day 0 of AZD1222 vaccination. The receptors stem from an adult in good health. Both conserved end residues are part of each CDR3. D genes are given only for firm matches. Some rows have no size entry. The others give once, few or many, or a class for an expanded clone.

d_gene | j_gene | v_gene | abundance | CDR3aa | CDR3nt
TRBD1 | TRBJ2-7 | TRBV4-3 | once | CASSQGWTGSYEQYF | TGCGCCAGCAGCCAAGGGTGGACAGGGTCTTACGAGCAGTACTTC
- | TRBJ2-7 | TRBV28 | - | CASSPGRTYEQYF | TGTGCCAGCAGTCCCGGACGTACCTACGAGCAGTACTTC
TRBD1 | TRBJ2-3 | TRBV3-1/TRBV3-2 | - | CASSLTGTGQGRDTQYF | TGTGCCAGCAGCCTTACAGGGACAGGGCAGGGAAGAGATACGCAGTATTTT
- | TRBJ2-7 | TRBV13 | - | CASSLVSYEQYF | TGTGCCAGCAGCTTAGTGTCCTACGAGCAGTACTTC
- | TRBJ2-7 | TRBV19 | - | CASSTALREQYF | TGTGCCAGTAGTACCGCTCTGAGGGAGCAGTACTTC
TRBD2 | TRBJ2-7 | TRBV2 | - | CASKTSNEQYF | TGTGCCAGCAAGACTAGCAACGAGCAGTACTTC
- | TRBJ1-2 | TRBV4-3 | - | CASSQDGAGLYGYTF | TGCGCCAGCAGCCAAGATGGGGCTGGCCTATATGGCTACACCTTC
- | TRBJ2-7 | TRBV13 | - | CASSVGRGYEQYF | TGTGCCAGCAGCGTCGGCCGGGGCTACGAGCAGTACTTC
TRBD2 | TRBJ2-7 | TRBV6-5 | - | CASSYSRLAGSYEQYF | TGTGCCAGCAGTTACTCTCGACTAGCGGGGTCCTACGAGCAGTACTTC
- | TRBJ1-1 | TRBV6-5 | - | CASSYNPGQWAFF | TGTGCCAGCAGTTATAACCCGGGCCAGTGGGCTTTCTTT
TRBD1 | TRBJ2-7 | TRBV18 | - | CASSPRQGWSYEQYF | TGTGCCAGCTCACCACGACAGGGGTGGTCCTACGAGCAGTACTTC
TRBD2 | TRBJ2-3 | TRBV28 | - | CASSQAAGRGGGTDTQYF | TGTGCCAGCAGTCAGGCCGCGGGGCGGGGGGGCGGTACAGATACGCAGTATTTT
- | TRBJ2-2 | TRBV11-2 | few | CASSLNGPGELFF | TGTGCCAGCAGCTTAAACGGGCCCGGGGAGCTGTTTTTT
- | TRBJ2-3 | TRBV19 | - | CASSIPSRGGDTQYF | TGTGCCAGTAGTATCCCCTCCCGTGGCGGCGATACGCAGTATTTT
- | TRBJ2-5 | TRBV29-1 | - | CSVEKFSGIQETQYF | TGCAGCGTTGAAAAGTTCTCAGGTATACAAGAGACCCAGTACTTC
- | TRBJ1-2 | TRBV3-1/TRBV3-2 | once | CASSQEAFRYGYTF | TGTGCCAGCAGCCAAGAAGCTTTTCGGTATGGCTACACCTTC
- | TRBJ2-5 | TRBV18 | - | CASSPPRLQETQYF | TGTGCCAGCTCACCACCTCGGCTTCAAGAGACCCAGTACTTC
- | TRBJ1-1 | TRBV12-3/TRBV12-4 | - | CASSFRTEAFF | TGTGCCAGCAGTTTTCGGACTGAAGCTTTCTTT
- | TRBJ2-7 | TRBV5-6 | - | CASSLASREQYF | TGTGCCAGCAGCTTGGCCTCACGTGAGCAGTACTTC
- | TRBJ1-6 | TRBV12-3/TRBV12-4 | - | CASSLNSPLHF | TGTGCCAGCAGTTTAAATTCACCCCTCCACTTT
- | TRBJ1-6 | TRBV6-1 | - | CASSELGLSPLHF | TGTGCCAGCAGTGAATTGGGATTATCACCCCTCCACTTT
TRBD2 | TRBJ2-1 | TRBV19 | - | CASSIPSSGGSNEQFF | TGTGCCAGTAGTATCCCTTCGAGCGGGGGGTCCAATGAGCAGTTCTTC
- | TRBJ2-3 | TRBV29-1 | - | CSVRLVFTDTQYF | TGCAGCGTTCGGTTAGTTTTCACAGATACGCAGTATTTT
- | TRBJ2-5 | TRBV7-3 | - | CASRESGKETQYF | TGTGCCAGCAGGGAGAGTGGGAAAGAGACCCAGTACTTC
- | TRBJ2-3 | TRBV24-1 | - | CATSDSPGNTQYF | TGTGCCACCAGTGATTCACCCGGGAATACGCAGTATTTT
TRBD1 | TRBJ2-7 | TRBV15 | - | CATSTDRGGYEQYF | TGTGCCACCAGCACCGACAGGGGGGGATACGAGCAGTACTTC
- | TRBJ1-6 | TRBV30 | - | CAWSDNRSSYNSPLHF | TGTGCCTGGAGTGACAACCGGAGCTCCTATAATTCACCCCTCCACTTT
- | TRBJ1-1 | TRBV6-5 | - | CASSFDGNTEAFF | TGTGCCAGCAGCTTCGACGGTAACACTGAAGCTTTCTTT
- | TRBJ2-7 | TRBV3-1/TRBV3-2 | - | CASSQSYEQYF | TGTGCCAGCAGCCAATCCTACGAGCAGTACTTC
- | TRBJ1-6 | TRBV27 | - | CASSLSLKGDSPLHF | TGTGCCAGCAGTTTATCCCTCAAAGGGGATTCACCCCTCCACTTT
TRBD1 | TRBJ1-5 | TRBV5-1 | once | CASSPGQGAGNQPQHF | TGCGCCAGCAGCCCCGGACAGGGGGCAGGGAATCAGCCCCAGCATTTT
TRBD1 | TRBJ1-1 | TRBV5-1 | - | CASSFPGDREAFF | TGCGCCAGCAGCTTCCCGGGGGACAGGGAAGCTTTCTTT
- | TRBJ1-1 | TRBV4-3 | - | CASSQELGATEAFF | TGCGCCAGCAGCCAAGAGTTAGGGGCCACTGAAGCTTTCTTT
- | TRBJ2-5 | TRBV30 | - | CAWSVASQETQYF | TGTGCCTGGAGTGTCGCCAGCCAAGAGACCCAGTACTTC
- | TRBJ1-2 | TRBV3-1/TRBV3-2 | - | CASSHTRDPYGYTF | TGTGCCAGCAGCCACACCCGGGACCCCTATGGCTACACCTTC
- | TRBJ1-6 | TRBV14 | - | CASSHGMWGVGSPLHF | TGTGCCAGCAGCCATGGGATGTGGGGGGTTGGTTCACCCCTCCACTTT
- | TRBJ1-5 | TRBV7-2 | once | CASSLGPGPQHF | TGTGCCAGCAGCCTGGGCCCAGGGCCCCAGCATTTT
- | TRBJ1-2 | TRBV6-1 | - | CASSGAANYGYTF | TGTGCCAGCAGTGGAGCAGCGAACTATGGCTACACCTTC
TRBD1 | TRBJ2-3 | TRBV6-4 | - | CASSMTGTGATGTDTQYF | TGTGCCAGCAGTATGACCGGGACAGGGGCAACAGGAACAGATACGCAGTATTTT
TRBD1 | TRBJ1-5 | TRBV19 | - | CASTPWEGAGQPQHF | TGTGCCAGTACCCCCTGGGAGGGGGCCGGTCAGCCCCAGCATTTT
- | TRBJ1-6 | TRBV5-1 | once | CASSLELGGKGYNSPLHF | TGCGCCAGCAGCTTGGAGCTAGGGGGGAAGGGATATAATTCACCCCTCCACTTT